A selection of T cell receptor beta chains follows, all from one sample in a study of OX40 agonist ivuxolimab in advanced cancers. Only in-frame clones appear in the TCRdb table, and some are missing; sequencing was by immunoSEQ multiplex PCR. The sample gives 20,000 to 25,000 clones, over 75% of which show up once; just over 20% is in the top ten. The sample here was CD4+ or CD8+ T cells sorted from blood, taken in a trial of the OX40 agonist ivuxolimab. The receptor source for this set is an adult with an advanced solid tumor such as melanoma, head and neck, liver or kidney cancer. CDR3s include the opening cysteine and the closing phenylalanine or tryptophan. A D gene is named only where the DNA matches it firmly. Clone size is given for some rows only: seen once, a few or many times, or a class if the clone is expanded.

>TRBV4-2|-|-|TRBJ2-7
CASSQDEGTTFPFYEQYF
TGTGCCAGCAGCCAAGATGAGGGGACAACCTTTCCGTTCTACGAGCAGTACTTC
>TRBV5-6|TRBD1|-|TRBJ2-7
CASSLPLTGDSYEQYF
TGTGCCAGCAGCTTGCCCCTGACAGGGGACTCCTACGAGCAGTACTTC
>TRBV28|-|few|TRBJ1-2
CASSLNPRQDLDYGYTF
TGTGCCAGCAGTTTAAACCCACGACAGGACCTTGACTATGGCTACACCTTC
>TRBV7-9|-|few|TRBJ2-7
CASSAPLGGGTPPNEQYF
TGTGCCAGCAGCGCCCCCTTGGGAGGGGGGACACCACCCAACGAGCAGTACTTC
>TRBV11-1|-|-|TRBJ1-1
CASSLAAEAFF
TGTGCCAGCAGCTTAGCTGCTGAAGCTTTCTTT
>TRBV7-3|-|-|TRBJ1-4
CASSLTTGPRPAPTGKLFF
TGTGCCAGCAGCTTAACTACGGGACCCCGGCCGGCCCCCACGGGAAAACTGTTTTTT
>TRBV7-7|-|-|TRBJ1-1
CASSFPTTEAFF
TGTGCCAGCAGCTTCCCAACGACTGAAGCTTTCTTT
>TRBV5-1|-|-|TRBJ2-1
CASSPGSYNEQFF
TGCGCCAGCAGCCCAGGGTCCTACAATGAGCAGTTCTTC
>TRBV7-6|-|-|TRBJ1-3
CASSGGFGNTIYF
TGTGCCAGCAGCGGGGGCTTCGGAAACACCATATATTTT
>TRBV7-9|TRBD1|-|TRBJ1-5
CASSLSTRTGGSNQPQHF
TGTGCCAGCAGCTTATCAACCCGGACAGGGGGTAGCAATCAGCCCCAGCATTTT
>TRBV5-1|TRBD1|-|TRBJ1-1
CASSSPTGYDEAFF
TGCGCCAGCAGCTCCCCGACAGGGTACGATGAAGCTTTCTTT
>TRBV30|-|few|TRBJ2-7
CAWSVGGAENEQYF
TGTGCCTGGAGTGTAGGGGGGGCCGAGAACGAGCAGTACTTC
>TRBV10-2|-|-|TRBJ1-5
CASSEGQGYSNQPQHF
TGCGCCAGCAGTGAGGGGCAGGGGTATAGCAATCAGCCCCAGCATTTT
>TRBV27|-|-|TRBJ1-6
CASSSAGEYNSPLHF
TGTGCCAGCAGTTCCGCGGGGGAATACAATTCACCCCTCCACTTT
>TRBV7-9|-|-|TRBJ2-7
CASSGRDEQYF
TGTGCCAGCAGCGGTCGAGACGAGCAGTACTTC
>TRBV4-2|TRBD1|-|TRBJ1-6
CASSQDEGTGDESSYNSPLHF
TGTGCCAGCAGCCAAGATGAGGGGACAGGGGACGAGAGCTCCTATAATTCACCCCTCCACTTT
>TRBV19|-|-|TRBJ1-5
CASSLIGNQPQHF
TGTGCCAGTAGTCTCATCGGCAATCAGCCCCAGCATTTT
>TRBV28|TRBD2|-|TRBJ2-7
CASSFGWGGTYEQYF
TGTGCCAGCAGTTTCGGGTGGGGGGGGACCTACGAGCAGTACTTC
>TRBV27|TRBD1|-|TRBJ2-7
CASSPTGGDYEQYF
TGTGCCAGCAGTCCGACAGGGGGGGACTACGAGCAGTACTTC
>TRBV5-6|-|-|TRBJ1-4
CASSSRYRPDEKLFF
TGTGCCAGCAGCTCCCGCTACAGGCCCGATGAAAAACTGTTTTTT
>TRBV6-4|-|-|TRBJ2-1
CASSPRMGGEQFF
TGTGCCAGCAGCCCCCGGATGGGCGGTGAGCAGTTCTTC
>TRBV4-2|-|-|TRBJ2-7
CASSQGQTPFSYEQYF
TGTGCCAGCAGCCAAGGTCAGACTCCCTTCTCCTACGAGCAGTACTTC
>TRBV7-9|TRBD2|once|TRBJ2-7
CASQAGGPMAPYEQYF
TGTGCCAGCCAGGCGGGAGGGCCGATGGCCCCCTACGAGCAGTACTTC
>TRBV5-4|-|-|TRBJ1-4
CASTSVVGGRTPEEKLFF
TGTGCCAGCACCTCGGTTGTTGGGGGTCGAACCCCGGAGGAAAAACTGTTTTTT
>TRBV28|-|few|TRBJ1-1
CASSPPDRAPEAFF
TGTGCCAGCAGCCCACCGGACAGAGCACCCGAAGCTTTCTTT
>TRBV28|-|-|TRBJ1-4
CASRGDEKLFF
TGTGCCAGCAGGGGCGATGAAAAACTGTTTTTT
>TRBV10-1|-|-|TRBJ1-2
CASSVDYGYTF
TGCGCCAGCAGTGTTGACTATGGCTACACCTTC
>TRBV5-8|TRBD1|-|TRBJ2-1
CASSWTGPNEQFF
TGTGCCAGCAGCTGGACAGGGCCCAATGAGCAGTTCTTC
>TRBV2|-|-|TRBJ1-4
CASENEKLFF
TGTGCCAGCGAAAATGAAAAACTGTTTTTT